One and the same sample provided the 9 T cell receptor beta chains below, sequenced in a study of T cell repertoires in cytomegalovirus infection. TCRdb redid the calling of the reads with MiXCR, one entry per CDR3 protein. The sample lists 200,000 or so distinct CDR3 sequences; 28% were seen once. The sample comprised PBMCs. The receptors derive from a human donor in good health (CMV status not recorded). Some clones in this sample may be carry-over from other donors' samples.

The V and J genes are TRBV6-5 and TRBJ1-5, with 8 bases that match TRBD1. V lost 6 bases to trimming and J lost 7 bases; unmatched junction nucleotides: 8. Germline V gene data show CDR1 as MNHEY and CDR2 as SVGAGI. The CDR3 loop spans 14 amino acids. Here the CDR3 reads CASSQDRERQPQHF. The CDR3 DNA reads as TGTGCCAGCAGCCAGGACAGGGAGAGGCAGCCCCAGCATTTT.

The genes are TRBV4-1 and TRBJ1-5; a possible D gene is TRBD1 (5 bases). This CDR3 has 15 amino acids. The ends were cut back, 8 bases at V and 5 bases at J, with 19 bases in the middle. Germline V gives CDR1 MGHRA, CDR2 YSYEKL. CDR3 residues: CASRRDSPLYQPQHF. In DNA, the CDR3 is TGCGCCAGCCGAAGAGACAGCCCCCTTTATCAGCCCCAGCATTTT.

This clonotype was found a few times. The rearrangement links TRBV7-9 to TRBJ2-2; TRBD1 matches 10 bases. V lost 4 bases and J lost 0; bases outside the gene matches: 2. CDR1 SEHNR and CDR2 FQNEAQ come from the germline V gene (reference sequence). The CDR3 loop spans 16 amino acids. CDR3 in amino acids: CASSSGQGANTGELFF. Here the CDR3 DNA reads TGTGCCAGCAGCTCCGGACAGGGGGCGAACACCGGGGAGCTGTTTTTT.

This clonotype has more than one count but fewer than ten. This chain connects TRBV7-2 to TRBJ2-5; D is perhaps TRBD1 or TRBD2 (7 bases each). Trimming pared 2 bases from V and 4 bases from J, leaving 14 bases between. CDR1 and CDR2 (germline): SGHTA, FQGNSA. CDR3 length equals 15 residues. The CDR3 DNA sequence: TGTGCCAGCAGCTTAATAACAGGGGAGGGAGAGACCCAGTACTTC. Translated, it gives CASSLITGEGETQYF. Full variable domain (outside the CDR3, taken from reference TRBV7-2 and TRBJ2-5): GAGVSQSPSNKVTEKGKDVELRCDPISGHTALYWYRQSLGQGLEFLIYFQGNSAPDKSGLPSDRFSAERTGGSVSTLTIQRTQQEDSAVYLCASSLITGEGETQYFGPGTRLLVL.

This clonotype was seen a few times. The rearrangement uses TRBV9 and TRBJ2-4; possible D gene TRBD2, 5 bases. There are 15 residues in the CDR3. The V and J ends lost 3 bases and 6 bases respectively, with 16 bases between them. Per germline, CDR1 SGDLS and CDR2 YYNGEE. The CDR3 nucleotides read TGTGCCAGCAGCGGCGGGTCGTCCGGGGTAAACATTCAGTACTTC. Encoded protein: CASSGGSSGVNIQYF.

The chain employs TRBV7-3 and TRBJ2-3, with TRBD2 identical over 9 bases. V trimming: 6 bases; J trimming: 4 bases; junction bases outside the gene matches: 11. CDR1 is SGHTA and CDR2 is FQGTGA in the germline V gene. This CDR3 is built from 16 residues. CDR3 loop: CASSLQAGGGADTQYF. Written as DNA, the CDR3 is TGTGCCAGCAGTCTTCAAGCGGGGGGTGGGGCAGATACGCAGTATTTT.

There are many counts of this clonotype. J is TRBJ2-2 and V is TRBV19; 7 positions agree with TRBD2. The CDR3 consists of 13 residues. Germline values: CDR1 LNHDA, CDR2 SQIVND (reference sequence). V shed 5 bases, J shed 11 bases, and the junction held 8 bases outside the gene matches. The CDR3 DNA reads as TGTGCCAGTAGTGAGGGTCGCGGGGGAGAGCTGTTTTTT. This codes for CASSEGRGGELFF.

The chain has TRBV11-2 and TRBJ2-2, with 11 bases lining up with TRBD2. Germline V lookup: CDR1 SGHAT, CDR2 FQNNGV. There are 16 residues in the CDR3. V gave up 3 bases and J gave up 1 base; unmatched junction bases: 1. DNA of the CDR3: TGTGCCAGCAGCTTGGGGACTAGCGGGAACACCGGGGAGCTGTTTTTT. It is translated as CASSLGTSGNTGELFF.

This clonotype appeared a few times. This chain links TRBV11-3 with TRBJ2-3; D may be TRBD1 (5 bases). V was cut by 1 base and J by 6 bases, with 17 bases left in between. Germline CDR1 SGHNT, CDR2 YENEEA. The CDR3 has 16 residues. The CDR3 here is CASSLGQSRAVDTQYF. Written as DNA, the CDR3 is TGTGCCAGCAGCTTAGGACAGAGTCGCGCCGTGGATACGCAGTATTTT.